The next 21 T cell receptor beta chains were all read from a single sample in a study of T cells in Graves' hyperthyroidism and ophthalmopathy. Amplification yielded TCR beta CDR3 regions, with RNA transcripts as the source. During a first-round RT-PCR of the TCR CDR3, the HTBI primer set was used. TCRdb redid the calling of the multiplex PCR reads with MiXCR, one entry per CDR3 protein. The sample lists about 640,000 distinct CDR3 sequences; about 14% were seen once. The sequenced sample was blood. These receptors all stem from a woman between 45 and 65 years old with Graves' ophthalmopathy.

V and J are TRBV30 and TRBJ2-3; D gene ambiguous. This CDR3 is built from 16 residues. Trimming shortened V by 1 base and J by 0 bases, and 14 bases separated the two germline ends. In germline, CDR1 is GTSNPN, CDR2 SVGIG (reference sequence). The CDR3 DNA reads TGTGCCTGGAGTGGAGCCCGTTTCCCTAGCACAGATACGCAGTATTTT. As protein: CAWSGARFPSTDTQYF.

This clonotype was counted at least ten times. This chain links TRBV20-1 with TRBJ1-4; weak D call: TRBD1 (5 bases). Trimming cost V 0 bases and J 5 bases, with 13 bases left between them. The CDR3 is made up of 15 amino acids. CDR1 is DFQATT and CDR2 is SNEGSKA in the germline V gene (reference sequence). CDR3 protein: CSAREPGDSNEKLFF. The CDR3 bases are TGCAGTGCTAGAGAGCCGGGGGATTCAAATGAAAAACTGTTTTTT.

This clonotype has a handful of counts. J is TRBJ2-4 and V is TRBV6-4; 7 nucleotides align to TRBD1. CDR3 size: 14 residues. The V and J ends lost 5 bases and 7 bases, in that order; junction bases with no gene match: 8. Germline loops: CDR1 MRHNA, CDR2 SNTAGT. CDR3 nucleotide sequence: TGTGCCAGCAGTCCAGGACAGGACGGGAACATTCAGTACTTC. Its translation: CASSPGQDGNIQYF.

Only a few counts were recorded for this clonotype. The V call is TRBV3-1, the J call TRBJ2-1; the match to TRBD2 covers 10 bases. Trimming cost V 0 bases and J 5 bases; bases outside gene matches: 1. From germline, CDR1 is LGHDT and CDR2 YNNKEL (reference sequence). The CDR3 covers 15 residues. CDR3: CASSQELAGNNEQFF. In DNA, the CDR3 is TGTGCCAGCAGCCAAGAACTAGCGGGAAACAATGAGCAGTTCTTC.

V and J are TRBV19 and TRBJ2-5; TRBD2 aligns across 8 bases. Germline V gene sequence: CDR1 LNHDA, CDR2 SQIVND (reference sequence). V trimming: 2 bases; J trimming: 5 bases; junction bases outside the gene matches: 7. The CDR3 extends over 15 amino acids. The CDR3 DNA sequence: TGTGCCAGTAGTATACCGGGAGGGGTCGGTGAGACCCAGTACTTC. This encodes CASSIPGGVGETQYF.

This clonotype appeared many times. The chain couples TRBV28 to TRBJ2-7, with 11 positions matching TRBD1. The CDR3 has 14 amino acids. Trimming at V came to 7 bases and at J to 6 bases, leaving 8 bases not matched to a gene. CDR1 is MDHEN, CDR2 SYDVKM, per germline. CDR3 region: CASTSGQGVFEQYF. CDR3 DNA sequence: TGTGCCAGCACCTCGGGACAGGGGGTCTTCGAGCAGTACTTC. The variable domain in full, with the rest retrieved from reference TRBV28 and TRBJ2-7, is DVKVTQSSRYLVKRTGEKVFLECVQDMDHENMFWYRQDPGLGLRLIYFSYDVKMKEKGDIPEGYSVSREKKERFSLILESASTNQTSMYLCASTSGQGVFEQYFGPGTRLTVT.

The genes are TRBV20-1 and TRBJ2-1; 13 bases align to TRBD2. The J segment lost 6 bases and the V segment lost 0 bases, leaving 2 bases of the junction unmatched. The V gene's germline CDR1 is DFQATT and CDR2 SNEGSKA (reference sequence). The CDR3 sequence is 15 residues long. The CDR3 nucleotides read TGCAGTGCTAGAGATCGACTAGCGGGGGGCAATGAGCAGTTCTTC. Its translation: CSARDRLAGGNEQFF.

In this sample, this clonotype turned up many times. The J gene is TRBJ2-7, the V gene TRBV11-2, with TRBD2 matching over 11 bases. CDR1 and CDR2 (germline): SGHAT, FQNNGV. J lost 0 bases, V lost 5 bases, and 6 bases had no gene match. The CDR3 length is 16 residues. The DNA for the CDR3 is TGTGCCAGCAGCCCCGCCCTAGCGGGAGGCTCCTACGAGCAGTACTTC. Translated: CASSPALAGGSYEQYF.

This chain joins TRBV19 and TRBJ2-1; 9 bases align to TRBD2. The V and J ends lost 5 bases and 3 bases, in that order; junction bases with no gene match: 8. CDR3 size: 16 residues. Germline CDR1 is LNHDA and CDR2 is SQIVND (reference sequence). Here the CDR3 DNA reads TGTGCCAGTAGTCCCCGGACTAGCGAGAACTACAATGAGCAGTTCTTC. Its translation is CASSPRTSENYNEQFF. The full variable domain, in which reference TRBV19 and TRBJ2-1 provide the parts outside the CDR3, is DGGITQSPKYLFRKEGQNVTLSCEQNLNHDAMYWYRQDPGQGLRLIYYSQIVNDFQKGDIAEGYSVSREKKESFPLTVTSAQKNPTAFYLCASSPRTSENYNEQFFGPGTRLTVL.

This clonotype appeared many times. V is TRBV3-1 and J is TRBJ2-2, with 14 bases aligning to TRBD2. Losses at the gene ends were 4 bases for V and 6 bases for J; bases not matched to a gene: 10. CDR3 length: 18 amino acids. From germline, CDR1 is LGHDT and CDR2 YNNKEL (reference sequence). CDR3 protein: CASSPNIGLAGGSGELFF. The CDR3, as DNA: TGTGCCAGCAGCCCCAATATTGGACTAGCGGGAGGCTCCGGGGAGCTGTTTTTT.

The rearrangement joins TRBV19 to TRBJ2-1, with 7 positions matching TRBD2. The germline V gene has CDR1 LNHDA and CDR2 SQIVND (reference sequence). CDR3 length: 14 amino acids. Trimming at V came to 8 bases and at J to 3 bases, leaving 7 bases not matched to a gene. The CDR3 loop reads CASGIAGYYNEQFF. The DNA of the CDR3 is TGTGCCAGTGGGATAGCGGGTTACTACAATGAGCAGTTCTTC.

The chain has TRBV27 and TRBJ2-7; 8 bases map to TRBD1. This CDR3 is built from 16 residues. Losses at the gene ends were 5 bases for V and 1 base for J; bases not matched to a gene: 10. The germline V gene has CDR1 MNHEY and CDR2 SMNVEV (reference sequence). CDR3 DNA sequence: TGTGCCAGCAGTCGCCCCTTGGGGACAGGATCCTACGAGCAGTACTTC. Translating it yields CASSRPLGTGSYEQYF.

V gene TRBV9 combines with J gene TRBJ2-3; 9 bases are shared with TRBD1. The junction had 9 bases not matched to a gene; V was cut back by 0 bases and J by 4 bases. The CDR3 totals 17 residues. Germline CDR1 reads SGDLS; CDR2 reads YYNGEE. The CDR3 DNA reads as TGTGCCAGCAGCGTAGGTTCCGGGACAGGGCATCCAGATACGCAGTATTTT. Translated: CASSVGSGTGHPDTQYF.

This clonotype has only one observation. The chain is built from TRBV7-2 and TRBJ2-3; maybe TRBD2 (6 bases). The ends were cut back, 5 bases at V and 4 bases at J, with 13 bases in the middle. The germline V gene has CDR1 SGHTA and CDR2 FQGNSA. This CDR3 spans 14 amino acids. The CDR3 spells CASSILANPDTQYF. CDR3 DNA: TGTGCCAGCAGCATACTAGCAAACCCAGATACGCAGTATTTT.

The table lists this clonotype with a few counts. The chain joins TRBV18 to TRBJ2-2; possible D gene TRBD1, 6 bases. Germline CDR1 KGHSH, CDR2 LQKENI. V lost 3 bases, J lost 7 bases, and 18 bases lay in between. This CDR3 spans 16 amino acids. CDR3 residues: CASSPPQGGRSGELFF. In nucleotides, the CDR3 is TGTGCCAGCTCACCGCCACAGGGTGGAAGGAGCGGGGAGCTGTTTTTT.

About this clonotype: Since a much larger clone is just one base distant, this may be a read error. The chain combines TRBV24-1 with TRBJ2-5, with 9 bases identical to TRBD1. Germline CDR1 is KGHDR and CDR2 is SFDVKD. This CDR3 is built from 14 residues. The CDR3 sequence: CATRDRGGQGTQYF. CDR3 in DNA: TGTGCCACCAGAGACAGGGGGGGGCAAGGGACCCAGTACTTC.

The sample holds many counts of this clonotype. CDR3 sequence reads: CASSFTVMNTEAFF. The CDR3 nucleotides are TGTGCCAGCAGTTTTACTGTCATGAACACTGAAGCTTTCTTT. The chain combines TRBV28 with TRBJ1-1, with D unclear. V lost 3 bases to trimming and J lost 0 bases, with 8 bases between them. Germline-derived CDR1 and CDR2 are MDHEN and SYDVKM. The CDR3 is made up of 14 amino acids.

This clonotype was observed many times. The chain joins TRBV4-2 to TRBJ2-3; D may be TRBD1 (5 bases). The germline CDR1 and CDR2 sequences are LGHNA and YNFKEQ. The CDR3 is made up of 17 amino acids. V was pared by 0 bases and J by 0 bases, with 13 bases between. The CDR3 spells CASSQEAQAASTDTQYF. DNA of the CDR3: TGTGCCAGCAGCCAAGAAGCACAGGCAGCTAGCACAGATACGCAGTATTTT.

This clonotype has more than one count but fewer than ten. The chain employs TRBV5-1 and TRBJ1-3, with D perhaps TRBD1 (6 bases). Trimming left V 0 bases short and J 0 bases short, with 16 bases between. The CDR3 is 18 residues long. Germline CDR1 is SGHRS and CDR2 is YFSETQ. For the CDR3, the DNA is TGCGCCAGCAGCTTGGGGGCCATACCAGGGGCCTCTGGAAACACCATATATTTT. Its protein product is CASSLGAIPGASGNTIYF.

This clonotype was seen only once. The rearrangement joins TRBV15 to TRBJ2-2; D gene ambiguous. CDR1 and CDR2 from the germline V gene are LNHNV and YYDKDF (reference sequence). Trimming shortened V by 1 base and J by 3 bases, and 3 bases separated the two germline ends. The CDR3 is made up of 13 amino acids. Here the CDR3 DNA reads TGTGCCACCAGCAGAGTTGACACCGGGGAGCTGTTTTTT. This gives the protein CATSRVDTGELFF.

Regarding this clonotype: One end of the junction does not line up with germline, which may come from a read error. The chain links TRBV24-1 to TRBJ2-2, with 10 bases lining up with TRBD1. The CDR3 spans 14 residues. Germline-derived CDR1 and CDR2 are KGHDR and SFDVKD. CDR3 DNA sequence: TGTGCCACCAAGGGGACAGGGGACACCGGGGAGCTATTTTTT. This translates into CATKGTGDTGELFF.